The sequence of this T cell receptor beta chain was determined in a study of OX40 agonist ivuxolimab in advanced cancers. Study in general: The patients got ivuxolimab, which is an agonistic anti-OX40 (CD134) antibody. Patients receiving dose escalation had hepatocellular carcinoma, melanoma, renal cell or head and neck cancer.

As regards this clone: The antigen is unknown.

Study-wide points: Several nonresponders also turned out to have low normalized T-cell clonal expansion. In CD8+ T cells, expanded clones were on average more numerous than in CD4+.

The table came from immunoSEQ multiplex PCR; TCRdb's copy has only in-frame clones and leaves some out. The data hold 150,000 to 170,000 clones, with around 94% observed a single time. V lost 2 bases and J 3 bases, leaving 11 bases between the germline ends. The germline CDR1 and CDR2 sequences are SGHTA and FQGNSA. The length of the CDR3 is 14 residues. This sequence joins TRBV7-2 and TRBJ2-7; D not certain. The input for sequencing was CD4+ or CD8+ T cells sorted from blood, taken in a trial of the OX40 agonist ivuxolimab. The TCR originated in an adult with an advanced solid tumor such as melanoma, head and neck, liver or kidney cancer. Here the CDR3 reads CASSLQASDYEQYF. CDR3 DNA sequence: TGTGCCAGCAGCTTACAAGCCTCCGACTACGAGCAGTACTTC. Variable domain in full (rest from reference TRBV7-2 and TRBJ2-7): GAGVSQSPSNKVTEKGKDVELRCDPISGHTALYWYRQSLGQGLEFLIYFQGNSAPDKSGLPSDRFSAERTGGSVSTLTIQRTQQEDSAVYLCASSLQASDYEQYFGPGTRLTVT.